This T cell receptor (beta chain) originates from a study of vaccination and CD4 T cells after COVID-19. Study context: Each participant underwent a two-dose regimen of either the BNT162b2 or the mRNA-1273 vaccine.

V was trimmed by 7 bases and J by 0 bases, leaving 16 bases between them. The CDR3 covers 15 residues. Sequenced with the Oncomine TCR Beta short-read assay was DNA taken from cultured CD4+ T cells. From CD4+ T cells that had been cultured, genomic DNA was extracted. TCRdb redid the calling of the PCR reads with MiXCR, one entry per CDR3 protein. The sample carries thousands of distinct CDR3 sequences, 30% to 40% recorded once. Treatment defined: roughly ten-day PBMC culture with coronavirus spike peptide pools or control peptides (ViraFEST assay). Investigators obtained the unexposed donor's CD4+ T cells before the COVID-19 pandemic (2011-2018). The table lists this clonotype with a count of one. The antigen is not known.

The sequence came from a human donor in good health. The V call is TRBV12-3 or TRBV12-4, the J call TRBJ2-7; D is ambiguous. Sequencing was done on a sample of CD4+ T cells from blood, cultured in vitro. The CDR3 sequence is CASTKRGSSSYEQYF. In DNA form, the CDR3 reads TGTGCCAGCACCAAACGTGGTTCGAGCTCCTACGAGCAGTACTTC.